Listed here is a single TCR beta chain. Antigen specificity is unknown. This sample stems from a study of type 1 regulatory T cells. Turning to the study itself: This in vitro CD4 product, T-allo10, is enriched for Tr1 cells and alloantigen-specific.

Germline loops: CDR1 SGHRS, CDR2 YFSETQ. Trimming took 2 bases from V and 7 from J; bases not matched to a gene: 3. This CDR3 region has 14 residues. A single record per CDR3 protein comes from TCRdb applying MiXCR to the reads. The repertoire holds approximately 72,000 distinct CDR3 sequences, with about 62% as singletons. Graft donor-derived T-allo10 cells were described as host-alloantigen-specific, anergic, and alloantigen-specifically suppressive. The sequence came from a human donor in good health. The chain joins TRBV5-1 to TRBJ2-2, with TRBD2 matching 9 bases. The specimen was cultured T cells, either the whole culture or a sorted T cell fraction (not recorded which). The subset was: Tr1-enriched cell product generated in vitro against host alloantigens. The CDR3 DNA reads TGCGCCAGCAGCTTAGCGGGAGGTGGCGGGGAGCTGTTTTTT. The encoded protein is CASSLAGGGGELFF.